These T cell receptor beta chains were read from a single sample in a study of breast tumors, draining lymph nodes, adjacent tissues. TCRdb redid the calling of the multiplex PCR reads with MiXCR, one entry per CDR3 protein. The sample consists of 290,000 or so distinct CDR3 sequences, roughly 31% of them appearing once. Sequenced input: axillary lymph node tissue. These receptors all come from a female donor with breast cancer. Some clones in this sample may be carry-over from other donors' samples. The CDR3 runs from the conserved cysteine through the conserved F or W. Each record gives: D gene, V gene, J gene, clone size, CDR3 protein, CDR3 DNA. D genes are given only for firm matches. Clone size appears in some rows only: once, few, many, or a class for an expanded clone.

>TRBD2|TRBV2|TRBJ2-7|.
CASSPQGGGGSYEQYF
TGTGCCAGCAGTCCCCAAGGTGGGGGAGGGTCCTACGAGCAGTACTTC
>TRBD2|TRBV2|TRBJ2-1|many
CASSEREGTDEQFF
TGTGCCAGCAGTGAGCGGGAGGGGACGGATGAGCAGTTCTTC
>TRBD1|TRBV12-3/TRBV12-4|TRBJ2-1|few
CASSPRQGGFEQFF
TGTGCCAGCAGTCCCCGACAGGGGGGTTTTGAGCAGTTCTTC
>TRBD2|TRBV30|TRBJ2-7|.
CAWSLWGRVYEQYF
TGTGCCTGGAGTTTGTGGGGGAGGGTCTACGAGCAGTACTTC
>.|TRBV19|TRBJ1-2|many
CASSTPSSGGVNYGYTF
TGTGCCAGTAGTACCCCAAGCTCGGGGGGCGTTAACTATGGCTACACCTTC
>.|TRBV6-4|TRBJ1-1|.
CASPGPHTEAFF
TGTGCCAGCCCCGGGCCGCACACTGAAGCTTTCTTT
>.|TRBV29-1|TRBJ2-6|.
CSHDRSPGANVLTF
TGCAGCCATGACCGGAGCCCGGGGGCCAACGTCCTGACTTTC
>.|TRBV12-3/TRBV12-4|TRBJ1-6|many
CASSLTKGPLHF
TGTGCCAGCAGTTTAACCAAAGGTCCCCTCCACTTT
>.|TRBV19|TRBJ1-3|many
CASSTQSLTGGNTIYF
TGTGCCAGTAGTACCCAATCTCTGACAGGTGGAAACACCATATATTTT
>TRBD1|TRBV3-1|TRBJ1-2|few
CASSQGQGFGYGYTF
TGTGCCAGCAGCCAAGGACAGGGGTTCGGCTATGGCTACACCTTC
>TRBD2|TRBV12-3/TRBV12-4|TRBJ2-3|.
CASSLPRGLAGDPDTQYF
TGTGCCAGCAGTCTACCTCGAGGACTAGCGGGAGACCCAGATACGCAGTATTTT
>TRBD1|TRBV29-1|TRBJ2-2|many
CSARTGVDTGELFF
TGCAGCGCCAGGACAGGGGTAGACACCGGGGAGCTGTTTTTT
>TRBD2|TRBV28|TRBJ2-1|few
CASSYQRGGGYNEQFF
TGTGCCAGCAGTTACCAGCGGGGCGGTGGCTACAATGAGCAGTTCTTC
>TRBD2|TRBV4-3|TRBJ2-5|.
CACSLTSGVTETQYF
TGCGCCTGCAGCCTGACTAGCGGGGTAACAGAGACCCAGTACTTC
>.|TRBV12-3/TRBV12-4|TRBJ1-2|many
CASTKRQYGYTF
TGTGCCAGCACCAAAAGACAGTATGGCTACACCTTC
>.|TRBV12-5|TRBJ1-3|many
CASGWTDSAGNTIYF
TGTGCTAGTGGTTGGACGGACAGCGCTGGAAACACCATATATTTT
>TRBD2|TRBV28|TRBJ2-5|few
CASSIPPGGMAGAQYF
TGTGCCAGCAGTATACCGCCGGGGGGGATGGCTGGGGCCCAGTACTTC
>.|TRBV6-5|TRBJ2-1|many
CASQDPNEQFF
TGTGCCAGCCAAGACCCAAATGAGCAGTTCTTC
>TRBD1|TRBV5-1|TRBJ1-2|many
CASSLDGTGLYGYTF
TGCGCCAGCAGCTTAGATGGGACAGGGCTTTATGGCTACACCTTC
>TRBD2|TRBV4-3|TRBJ2-3|many
CASSQELADTDTQYF
TGCGCCAGCAGCCAAGAGCTAGCGGACACAGATACGCAGTATTTT
>.|TRBV11-2|TRBJ2-5|.
CASSQGGTATGRETQYF
TGTGCCAGCAGCCAGGGCGGGACAGCGACCGGGAGAGAGACCCAGTACTTC
>.|TRBV9|TRBJ2-3|.
CASSVDEGGATDTQYF
TGTGCCAGCAGCGTAGACGAGGGGGGAGCCACAGATACGCAGTATTTT
>TRBD2|TRBV5-8|TRBJ2-4|.
CASSFPTTSGRQNIQYF
TGTGCCAGCAGCTTCCCGACGACTAGCGGGAGGCAAAACATTCAGTACTTC
>.|TRBV10-3|TRBJ2-3|.
CAIRGQGIDSGGSDTQYF
TGTGCCATCAGAGGACAAGGAATTGACTCTGGGGGGTCAGATACGCAGTATTTT
>.|TRBV24-1|TRBJ2-3|many
CATSLKEFTDTQYF
TGTGCCACCTCCCTGAAGGAGTTCACAGATACGCAGTATTTT
>.|TRBV24-1|TRBJ2-3|many
CATRETASTDTQYF
TGTGCCACCAGAGAGACAGCTAGCACAGATACGCAGTATTTT
>TRBD2|TRBV4-3|TRBJ2-3|many
CASSPGLAGKAPSTDTQYF
TGCGCCAGCAGCCCGGGACTAGCGGGCAAAGCCCCTAGCACAGATACGCAGTATTTT
>TRBD2|TRBV6-5|TRBJ2-1|.
CASTQRTSGKHNEQFF
TGTGCCAGCACCCAGAGGACTAGCGGGAAACACAATGAGCAGTTCTTC
>TRBD1|TRBV10-3|TRBJ2-3|.
CAISEKGAAQYF
TGTGCCATCAGTGAAAAGGGGGCGGCGCAGTATTTT
>TRBD2|TRBV7-8|TRBJ2-5|many
CASSPTSGTYQETQYF
TGTGCCAGCAGCCCAACTAGCGGAACTTACCAAGAGACCCAGTACTTC
>TRBD1|TRBV10-3|TRBJ2-7|many
CAISAGTAAYEQYF
TGTGCCATCAGCGCCGGGACAGCCGCCTACGAGCAGTACTTC
>.|TRBV2|TRBJ1-6|many
CASGPPGFASPLHF
TGTGCCAGCGGACCTCCGGGATTTGCTTCACCCCTCCACTTT
>.|TRBV30|TRBJ1-4|.
CAWRDSLNGKLFF
TGTGCCTGGAGAGACAGTCTTAATGGAAAACTGTTTTTT